This T cell receptor beta chain was captured by sequencing in a study of T cells after yellow fever vaccination. Study observations and caveats: From the bulk population, abundant clonotypes could contaminate and appear within FACS-sorted repertoires.

As to this clonotype: Its antigen is unknown.

TCRdb redid the calling of the 5' RACE reads with MiXCR, one entry per CDR3 protein. The repertoire holds 250,000 to 400,000 distinct CDR3 sequences, with 3.5% to 4.5% as singletons. Trimming removed 6 bases from V and 7 bases from J; junction bases left unmatched: 19. This CDR3 region has 18 residues. Germline CDR1 MNHNY, CDR2 SVGAGI (reference sequence). The clonotype originates from a man younger than 35 who received the YFV17D yellow fever vaccine. Sequences were derived from PBMCs, sampled 15 days after the yellow fever booster vaccination. The V and J genes are TRBV6-6 and TRBJ2-3; 10 bases are shared with TRBD2. As DNA, the CDR3 is TGTGCCAGCAGCTACAGAATTACCAGCGGGGGGGCGTTAAATACGCAGTATTTT. It is translated as CASSYRITSGGALNTQYF.